The next 29 T cell receptor beta chains were all read from a single sample in a study of blood T cell repertoires in COVID-19 (dated by TCRdb to 2020 to 2022). Library preparation used the immunoSEQ multiplex PCR assay. The table comes from immuneACCESS by way of TCRdb, which keeps in-frame sequences with V and J called. Part of the clones is missing from these tables; in studies checked, under half for an unresolved V gene and the rest for unknown reasons. This sample is represented by 95,000 or so clones; 75% to 85% of them were singletons. Approximately 18% of the sample rests with the top ten. The specimen sequenced was peripheral blood. These receptors were collected from a woman older than 75 with active or convalescent COVID-19.

The V gene is TRBV28, the J gene TRBJ1-2; 12 bases align to TRBD1. CDR3 length: 15 residues. Germline V gene sequence: CDR1 MDHEN, CDR2 SYDVKM. With 5 bases clipped from V and 2 bases from J, the junction kept 3 bases outside the gene matches. The CDR3 nucleotides read TGTGCCAGCAGTCGGGGACAGGGGGCGAACTATGGCTACACCTTC. Protein sequence: CASSRGQGANYGYTF.

The chain recombines TRBV6-2 or TRBV6-3 with TRBJ1-5; 9 nucleotides agree with TRBD1. The CDR3 length is 16 residues. The ends lost 1 base at V and 6 bases at J; junction bases unmatched: 7. Germline lookup yields CDR1 MNHEY and CDR2 SVGEGT. The CDR3 reads CASSYYGQGTFQPQHF. CDR3 coding DNA: TGTGCCAGCAGTTACTATGGACAGGGGACGTTTCAGCCCCAGCATTTT.

This chain connects TRBV18 to TRBJ1-5, with 7 nucleotides matching TRBD1. The CDR3 runs 15 residues. The J segment lost 0 bases and the V segment lost 4 bases, leaving 3 bases of the junction unmatched. Per germline, CDR1 KGHSH and CDR2 LQKENI. CDR3 amino acids: CASSLGTDSNQPQHF. Here the CDR3 DNA reads TGTGCCAGCTCACTGGGGACAGATAGCAATCAGCCCCAGCATTTT.

This chain connects TRBV29-1 to TRBJ2-3; TRBD1 might be the D (5 bases). The CDR3 sequence is 12 residues long. V was cut by 5 bases and J by 2 bases, with 8 bases left in between. Germline lookup yields CDR1 SQVTM and CDR2 ANQGSEA. The DNA for the CDR3 is TGCAGCGTTAGACAGAACACAGATACGCAGTATTTT. It is translated as CSVRQNTDTQYF.

J is TRBJ2-1 and V is TRBV15; 10 positions match TRBD2. The CDR3 is 16 residues long. Germline CDR1 reads LNHNV; CDR2 reads YYDKDF (reference sequence). The J segment lost 2 bases and the V segment lost 0 bases, leaving 1 base of the junction unmatched. The CDR3 region has the DNA TGTGCCACCAGCAGAGAAGGGACTAGCGCCTACAATGAGCAGTTCTTC. Its protein product is CATSREGTSAYNEQFF.

The CDR3 DNA reads as TGTGCCAGCAGTGGGACTTTTGGAGGAACTAATGAAAAACTGTTTTTT. Encoded protein: CASSGTFGGTNEKLFF. The V gene is TRBV6-1, the J gene TRBJ1-4; D not resolved. In germline, CDR1 is MNHNS, CDR2 SASEGT. The CDR3 loop spans 16 amino acids. Trimming shortened V by 4 bases and J by 1 base, and 13 bases separated the two germline ends.

This clone has only one observation. The chain employs TRBV6-6 and TRBJ2-7; 9 bases agree with TRBD2. V shed 6 bases and J 3 bases; nucleotides not matched to a gene: 6. The CDR3 is 14 residues long. CDR1 and CDR2 (germline): MNHNY, SVGAGI (reference sequence). In nucleotides, the CDR3 is TGTGCCAGCAGGAACGGACTAGCGAACTACGAGCAGTACTTC. Its protein product is CASRNGLANYEQYF.

This clone was detected a few times. The gene calls are TRBV7-9 and TRBJ2-3, with 10 bases matching TRBD2. Trimming at V came to 3 bases and at J to 1 base, leaving 1 base not matched to a gene. Germline V gene data show CDR1 as SEHNR and CDR2 as FQNEAQ (reference sequence). CDR3 length equals 15 residues. The CDR3 DNA reads TGTGCCAGCAGCTTTACTAGCGGGGGCACAGATACGCAGTATTTT. It yields the protein CASSFTSGGTDTQYF. The entire variable domain, with the rest obtained from reference TRBV7-9 and TRBJ2-3, is as follows: DTGVSQNPRHKITKRGQNVTFRCDPISEHNRLYWYRQTLGQGPEFLTYFQNEAQLEKSRLLSDRFSAERPKGSFSTLEIQRTEQGDSAMYLCASSFTSGGTDTQYFGPGTRLTVL.

This clone was recorded a few times. The chain joins TRBV7-3 to TRBJ2-2, with D perhaps TRBD2 (5 bases). Germline values: CDR1 SGHTA, CDR2 FQGTGA. CDR3 size: 14 residues. V shed 1 base and J shed 6 bases, with 9 bases lying between them. This CDR3 is CASSLIRGSGELFF. The CDR3 region has the DNA TGTGCCAGCAGCTTAATTCGGGGTTCCGGGGAGCTGTTTTTT.

In the case of this clone: The junction shows a germline mismatch at one end, possibly a read error. This rearrangement joins TRBV6-1 to TRBJ1-2; TRBD1 aligns across 8 bases. The CDR3 runs 11 residues. Germline V gene data show CDR1 as MNHNS and CDR2 as SASEGT. DNA of the CDR3: TGTGCCAGCAGTGAAGTGGGACAGGCGTACTTC. It specifies CASSEVGQAYF.

The chain recombines TRBV23-1 with TRBJ2-7; 7 nucleotides match TRBD2. TRBV23-1 is noted as an ORF with a role that remains uncertain. The CDR3 contains 17 residues. Trimming cost V 0 bases and J 4 bases; bases outside gene matches: 12. This chain's CDR3 is CASSQSWGRAACYEQYF. The DNA for the CDR3 is TGCGCCAGCAGTCAATCCTGGGGGAGGGCCGCGTGTTACGAGCAGTACTTC.

The chain uses TRBV19 and TRBJ2-1; unclear D gene. Trimming removed 2 bases from V and 4 bases from J, with 6 bases in between. This CDR3 spans 13 amino acids. CDR1 LNHDA and CDR2 SQIVND come from the germline V gene (reference sequence). For the CDR3, the DNA is TGTGCCAGTAGTATATATCAGTACAATGAGCAGTTCTTC. Protein sequence: CASSIYQYNEQFF. Full variable domain (remainder filled in from reference TRBV19 and TRBJ2-1): DGGITQSPKYLFRKEGQNVTLSCEQNLNHDAMYWYRQDPGQGLRLIYYSQIVNDFQKGDIAEGYSVSREKKESFPLTVTSAQKNPTAFYLCASSIYQYNEQFFGPGTRLTVL.

A single count supports this clone. The CDR3 nucleotides are TGTGCCAGCAGCATCACACCTGACTTCTATGGCTACACCTTC. Translating gives CASSITPDFYGYTF. V and J are TRBV3-1 (or the pseudogene TRBV3-2) and TRBJ1-2; D is uncertain. The germline V gene encodes CDR1 LGHDT and CDR2 YNNKEL (reference sequence). CDR3 length: 14 residues. The germline V and J ends were trimmed by 5 bases and 4 bases, with 14 bases remaining between them.

The CDR3 DNA follows: TGTGCCAGCAGTAAGGGGGCAGATACGCAGTATTTT. It specifies CASSKGADTQYF. The rearrangement joins TRBV11-3 to TRBJ2-3; D is possibly TRBD1 (6 bases). Trimming pared 6 bases from V and 4 bases from J, leaving 8 bases between. CDR1 is SGHNT and CDR2 is YENEEA in the germline V gene. The CDR3 runs 12 residues.

The gene calls are TRBV27 and TRBJ1-1; TRBD1 aligns across 8 bases. The ends lost 6 bases at V and 5 bases at J; junction bases unmatched: 8. Germline CDR1 reads MNHEY; CDR2 reads SMNVEV (reference sequence). CDR3 size: 14 residues. The CDR3 spells CASSPNRGGTEAFF. The CDR3 DNA reads as TGTGCCAGCAGCCCCAACAGGGGGGGTACTGAAGCTTTCTTT.

The V call is TRBV27, the J call TRBJ2-1; possibly TRBD1 for D (5 bases). Germline values: CDR1 MNHEY, CDR2 SMNVEV (reference sequence). The CDR3 covers 16 residues. Trimming removed 5 bases from V and 1 base from J, with 15 bases in between. The CDR3 DNA is TGTGCCAGCAGTCGCCGCCCACAGGAGTCCTACAATGAGCAGTTCTTC. This encodes CASSRRPQESYNEQFF.

The chain has TRBV7-9 and TRBJ2-7; D possibly corresponds to TRBD2 (6 bases). CDR1 SEHNR and CDR2 FQNEAQ come from the germline V gene (reference sequence). CDR3 size: 13 residues. V was trimmed by 5 bases and J by 3 bases, leaving 11 bases between them. The CDR3 coding sequence is TGTGCCAGCAGCCACCCCGGGGGCTACGAGCAGTACTTC. Its translation: CASSHPGGYEQYF.

This clone was seen only once. The chain links TRBV6-5 to TRBJ2-7; 14 nucleotides match TRBD2. Germline assignment: CDR1 MNHEY and CDR2 SVGAGI. The junction had 3 bases not matched to a gene; V was cut back by 6 bases and J by 2 bases. This CDR3 contains 15 residues. The CDR3 sequence is CASRTGLAGAYEQYF. CDR3 sequence (DNA): TGTGCCAGCAGAACGGGACTAGCGGGAGCCTACGAGCAGTACTTC.

The genes are TRBV6-1 and TRBJ2-3; D is ambiguous. CDR3 length: 15 amino acids. V was trimmed by 2 bases and J by 4 bases, leaving 13 bases between them. From germline, CDR1 is MNHNS and CDR2 SASEGT. CDR3 sequence: CASSELGASPDTQYF. DNA of the CDR3: TGTGCCAGCAGTGAACTGGGCGCCTCCCCAGATACGCAGTATTTT.

With regard to this clone: One end of the junction is discordant with germline, which a read error may explain. The chain links TRBV7-7 to TRBJ2-7; 15 nucleotides agree with TRBD2. The CDR3 has 16 residues. Germline V gene data show CDR1 as SSHAT and CDR2 as FNYEAQ (reference sequence). DNA of the CDR3: TGTGCTAGCAGCTTGGGACTAGCGGGAGGATCGTACGAGCAGTACTTC. This translates into CASSLGLAGGSYEQYF.

V and J are TRBV19 and TRBJ2-1; 8 bases line up with TRBD2. The V and J ends lost 1 base and 8 bases, in that order; junction bases with no gene match: 10. There are 16 residues in the CDR3. Germline CDR1 LNHDA, CDR2 SQIVND (reference sequence). The CDR3 loop is CASSIGGLGTVYEQFF. As DNA, the CDR3 is TGTGCCAGTAGTATAGGGGGACTAGGGACTGTCTATGAGCAGTTCTTC.

V and J are TRBV29-1 and TRBJ1-3; perhaps TRBD1 as D (5 bases). V dropped 4 bases and J dropped 0 bases, with 10 bases sitting between them. CDR1 is SQVTM, CDR2 ANQGSEA, per germline. The CDR3 sequence is 14 residues long. CDR3: CSVGQGTSGNTIYF. The CDR3 bases are TGCAGCGTTGGGCAGGGAACCTCTGGAAACACCATATATTTT.

The chain combines TRBV9 with TRBJ2-5; 8 bases match TRBD1. The CDR3 is 14 amino acids. The V gene end was trimmed by 4 bases and the J gene end by 5 bases; junction bases not matched to a gene: 7. Germline-derived CDR1 and CDR2 are SGDLS and YYNGEE. CDR3 loop: CASSQGTGSETQYF. Here the CDR3 DNA reads TGTGCCAGCAGCCAAGGGACAGGTAGCGAGACCCAGTACTTC.

The chain has TRBV27 and TRBJ2-3, with 7 positions matching TRBD1. The CDR3 contains 17 residues. V shed 7 bases, J shed 4 bases, and the junction held 17 bases outside the gene matches. Germline values: CDR1 MNHEY, CDR2 SMNVEV (reference sequence). CDR3 nucleotide sequence: TGTGCCAGCACTAGTTTAGTGGGTACAGGGGCCCCAGATACGCAGTATTTT. It yields the protein CASTSLVGTGAPDTQYF.

This chain links TRBV24-1 with TRBJ2-1, with TRBD1 matching over 8 bases. This CDR3 is built from 14 residues. The J segment lost 7 bases and the V segment lost 4 bases, leaving 5 bases of the junction unmatched. From germline, CDR1 is KGHDR and CDR2 SFDVKD. CDR3 protein: CATSDPTGGNEQFF. In DNA, the CDR3 is TGTGCCACCAGTGACCCCACAGGGGGGAATGAGCAGTTCTTC.

The chain combines TRBV2 with TRBJ2-5, with a possible D match to TRBD2 (5 bases). Trimming pared 0 bases from V and 5 bases from J, leaving 13 bases between. There are 15 residues in the CDR3. Germline values: CDR1 SNHLY, CDR2 FYNNEI. The CDR3 DNA sequence: TGTGCCAGCAGTGAAGCTTACGGGGTAGAGGAGACCCAGTACTTC. Residues: CASSEAYGVEETQYF. The full variable domain, rest sourced from reference TRBV2 and TRBJ2-5, is EPEVTQTPSHQVTQMGQEVILRCVPISNHLYFYWYRQILGQKVEFLVSFYNNEISEKSEIFDDQFSVERPDGSNFTLKIRSTKLEDSAMYFCASSEAYGVEETQYFGPGTRLLVL.

The chain recombines TRBV18 with TRBJ2-7; 9 bases match TRBD2. V shed 10 bases and J 1 base; nucleotides not matched to a gene: 8. Germline assignment: CDR1 KGHSH and CDR2 LQKENI. CDR3 size: 14 residues. The CDR3 reads CATRLREGSYEQYF. The CDR3 DNA sequence: TGTGCCACCCGTTTGCGGGAGGGTTCCTACGAGCAGTACTTC.

Here the CDR3 DNA reads TGTGCCAGCAGTTTTGCAGGCGCTGCTAATGAAAAACTGTTTTTT. It is translated as CASSFAGAANEKLFF. V is TRBV28 and J is TRBJ1-4, with D unclear. V lost 3 bases, J lost 3 bases, and 11 bases lay in between. CDR3 length: 15 amino acids. CDR1 is MDHEN and CDR2 is SYDVKM in the germline V gene.

V gene TRBV7-8 combines with J gene TRBJ1-1, with D perhaps matching TRBD1 (5 bases). Germline lookup yields CDR1 SGHVS and CDR2 FQNEAQ. Trimming cost V 5 bases and J 2 bases, with 9 bases left between them. The CDR3 length is 13 residues. The CDR3 is CASSKDRNTEAFF. The CDR3 nucleotides are TGTGCCAGCAGCAAAGACAGAAACACTGAAGCTTTCTTT.